Below, 22 T cell receptor beta chains from the same sample are listed, as sequenced in a study of blood T cell repertoires in COVID-19. Produced via immunoSEQ multiplex PCR; TCRdb's table is partial and in-frame only. The sample has around 200,000 clones, roughly 88% seen once. The sequenced material came from PBMCs or T cells enriched from blood (not recorded which). The receptors shown here come from a man aged 35 to 55 with acute COVID-19.

The chain employs TRBV7-9 and TRBJ2-3; 11 bases are a match to TRBD1. The germline CDR1 and CDR2 sequences are SEHNR and FQNEAQ (reference sequence). There are 17 residues in the CDR3. J lost 4 bases, V lost 1 base, and 7 bases had no gene match. The CDR3 sequence is CASSLGVGQGVSDTQYF. The CDR3 DNA follows: TGTGCCAGCAGCTTAGGTGTGGGACAGGGGGTTTCAGATACGCAGTATTTT.

The J gene is TRBJ1-5, the V gene TRBV4-1, with D unresolved. Germline V gene sequence: CDR1 MGHRA, CDR2 YSYEKL. This CDR3 has 16 amino acids. The ends were cut back, 4 bases at V and 7 bases at J, with 20 bases in the middle. Written as DNA, the CDR3 is TGCGCCAGCAGCCCCACCGGGTCCGGCGCCGGCCAGCCCCAGCATTTT. Its translation is CASSPTGSGAGQPQHF.

The chain joins TRBV7-2 to TRBJ2-7; 9 positions match TRBD1. The ends lost 1 base at V and 0 bases at J; junction bases unmatched: 1. The CDR3 loop spans 15 amino acids. CDR1 is SGHTA, CDR2 FQGNSA, per germline. The CDR3 DNA follows: TGTGCCAGCAGCTTAGGGGGACAGGGCTCCTACGAGCAGTACTTC. Its translation: CASSLGGQGSYEQYF.

The rearrangement uses TRBV11-1 and TRBJ2-7; 7 nucleotides agree with TRBD1. Germline values: CDR1 SGHAT, CDR2 FQDESV (reference sequence). V lost 5 bases and J lost 5; bases outside the gene matches: 3. The CDR3 is made up of 12 amino acids. CDR3 sequence reads: CASSTTGDEQYF. The DNA of the CDR3 is TGTGCCAGCAGCACAACAGGGGACGAGCAGTACTTC.

This chain uses TRBV6-5 with TRBJ1-2; 8 bases are shared with TRBD1. The CDR3 sequence is 16 residues long. V was clipped by 2 bases and J by 2 bases; unmatched bases: 7. Germline CDR1 MNHEY, CDR2 SVGAGI. The CDR3 reads CASSYDLGQGNYGYTF. For the CDR3, the DNA is TGTGCCAGCAGTTACGATTTAGGACAGGGAAACTATGGCTACACCTTC.

The chain employs TRBV4-3 and TRBJ2-2; possible D gene TRBD1, 6 bases. Trimming removed 0 bases at V and 7 bases at J, with 15 bases between. The CDR3 is 16 amino acids. CDR1 and CDR2 from the germline V gene are LGHNA and YSLEER. The CDR3 DNA is TGCGCCAGCAGCCAAGAAGGGCCCAGGGGTGGCGGGGAGCTGTTTTTT. Its translation: CASSQEGPRGGGELFF.

This clone occurred a few times. The rearrangement uses TRBV5-1 and TRBJ2-7, with D perhaps TRBD1 (6 bases). Germline V gene sequence: CDR1 SGHRS, CDR2 YFSETQ. V gave up 4 bases and J gave up 5 bases, with 10 bases separating them. CDR3 length: 12 residues. The CDR3 DNA reads TGCGCCAGCAGCCGAAGGACAGACGAGCAGTACTTC. Encoded protein: CASSRRTDEQYF.

This rearrangement joins TRBV4-1 to TRBJ1-4; 9 bases fit TRBD1. The CDR3 extends over 15 amino acids. Germline CDR1 reads MGHRA; CDR2 reads YSYEKL. Germline trimming cut 3 bases from V and 6 bases from J; bases unmatched to any gene: 5. In DNA, the CDR3 is TGCGCCAGCAGCCATCCCGACAGGGGGGATGAAAAACTGTTTTTT. It translates to CASSHPDRGDEKLFF.

The table lists this clone with a count of one. The chain joins TRBV6-5 to TRBJ1-2; D unclear. Trimming shortened V by 5 bases and J by 7 bases, and 20 bases separated the two germline ends. Germline-derived CDR1 and CDR2 are MNHEY and SVGAGI. The CDR3 has 15 amino acids. For the CDR3, the DNA is TGTGCCAGCAGTCCCGGAGTTCCAGAGGTGCGTGGCTACACCTTC. It yields the protein CASSPGVPEVRGYTF.

This chain uses TRBV2 with TRBJ1-6, with 7 bases lining up with TRBD1. The trim removed 2 bases at V and 6 bases at J, leaving 4 bases unmatched. CDR3 length equals 15 residues. CDR1 is SNHLY, CDR2 FYNNEI, per germline. The CDR3 region is CASSERGTVNSPLHF. For the CDR3, the DNA is TGTGCCAGCAGTGAAAGGGGGACAGTTAATTCACCCCTCCACTTT.

This chain joins TRBV7-9 and TRBJ1-3; D gene uncertain. Trimming removed 5 bases at V and 2 bases at J, with 7 bases between. Germline V gene sequence: CDR1 SEHNR, CDR2 FQNEAQ (reference sequence). The CDR3 is 13 amino acids. The CDR3 DNA reads as TGTGCCAGCAGCCCCGTTCCTGGAAACACCATATATTTT. This translates into CASSPVPGNTIYF.

The rearrangement uses TRBV30 and TRBJ2-2; TRBD1 might be the D (6 bases). Trimming shortened V by 4 bases and J by 4 bases, and 13 bases separated the two germline ends. This CDR3 comprises 14 residues. CDR1 is GTSNPN, CDR2 SVGIG, per germline (reference sequence). The CDR3 sequence is CAWKGDWFTGELFF. The DNA of the CDR3 is TGTGCCTGGAAGGGGGATTGGTTCACCGGGGAGCTGTTTTTT.

In its sample, this clone was seen a few times. This chain links TRBV6-6 with TRBJ2-1, with a tentative D call TRBD2 (6 bases). From germline, CDR1 is MNHNY and CDR2 SVGAGI (reference sequence). The CDR3 is 14 residues long. The V end was cut by 7 bases, the J end by 6 bases, with 16 bases between. The chain's CDR3 is CASIPRDGGNEQFF. The CDR3 nucleotides read TGTGCCAGCATTCCCCGGGACGGGGGCAATGAGCAGTTCTTC.

The chain recombines TRBV20-1 with TRBJ2-3; 8 nucleotides match TRBD2. The trim removed 3 bases at V and 7 bases at J, leaving 21 bases unmatched. The germline V gene encodes CDR1 DFQATT and CDR2 SNEGSKA (reference sequence). The CDR3 extends over 18 amino acids. The CDR3 reads CSASGQGRSGGGTHTQYF. The CDR3 DNA reads as TGCAGTGCTAGTGGGCAGGGGCGAAGCGGGGGCGGGACGCATACGCAGTATTTT.

CDR3 nucleotides: TGTGCCAGCAGTTACGGGGGGGATACAACCTACGAGCAGTACTTC. Translated, it gives CASSYGGDTTYEQYF. The chain couples TRBV6-6 to TRBJ2-7; the match to TRBD2 covers 7 bases. Germline CDR1 and CDR2: MNHNY and SVGAGI (reference sequence). The CDR3 loop spans 15 amino acids. Losses at the gene ends were 2 bases for V and 2 bases for J; bases not matched to a gene: 6.

This sequence joins TRBV30 and TRBJ1-1; D might be TRBD1 (6 bases). The CDR3 is 11 residues long. Germline V lookup: CDR1 GTSNPN, CDR2 SVGIG (reference sequence). The V and J ends lost 2 bases and 8 bases respectively, with 9 bases between them. The CDR3 protein is CAWSPQGEAFF. The DNA for the CDR3 is TGTGCCTGGAGTCCGCAGGGGGAAGCTTTCTTT.

The chain couples TRBV2 to TRBJ1-5, with D hard to call. In germline, CDR1 is SNHLY, CDR2 FYNNEI. The germline V and J ends were trimmed by 4 bases and 3 bases, with 7 bases remaining between them. The CDR3 is made up of 13 amino acids. The CDR3 spells CASSVQSNQPQHF. CDR3 in DNA: TGTGCCAGCAGTGTACAGTCCAATCAGCCCCAGCATTTT.

The chain employs TRBV24-1 and TRBJ2-2; 12 nucleotides agree with TRBD1. The CDR3 sequence is 17 residues long. CDR1 and CDR2 (germline): KGHDR, SFDVKD. V was clipped by 4 bases and J by 4 bases; unmatched bases: 6. The CDR3 DNA reads as TGTGCCACCAGTGACTCTGGGGGACAGGGGGCCACCGGGGAGCTGTTTTTT. It encodes CATSDSGGQGATGELFF.

This clone was detected only a few times. J is TRBJ2-1 and V is TRBV7-9; 12 bases fit TRBD2. Germline V lookup: CDR1 SEHNR, CDR2 FQNEAQ (reference sequence). The CDR3 consists of 16 residues. V lost 6 bases and J lost 7; bases outside the gene matches: 10. The CDR3 region has the DNA TGTGCCAGCAGTAATAGGGCTAGCGGGAGGGCGAATGAGCAGTTCTTC. Translated: CASSNRASGRANEQFF.

The gene calls are TRBV5-1 and TRBJ2-7; D not certain. V was clipped by 0 bases and J by 3 bases, with 19 bases between them. Germline-derived CDR1 and CDR2 are SGHRS and YFSETQ. The CDR3 sequence is 17 residues long. The CDR3 reads CASSLAPLAVRNYEQYF. The CDR3, as DNA: TGCGCCAGCAGCTTGGCCCCCCTTGCGGTAAGGAACTACGAGCAGTACTTC.

This rearrangement joins TRBV19 to TRBJ2-7; maybe TRBD1 (6 bases). Germline CDR1 is LNHDA and CDR2 is SQIVND (reference sequence). V lost 4 bases and J lost 2, with 15 bases in between. The CDR3 is 15 amino acids. The CDR3: CASSNIQGQPYEQYF. As DNA, the CDR3 is TGTGCCAGTAGTAATATCCAAGGACAGCCCTACGAGCAGTACTTC.

This chain connects TRBV6-2 or TRBV6-3 to TRBJ2-3, with TRBD1 as a possible D gene (5 bases). Germline CDR1 is MNHEY and CDR2 is SVGEGT. V was shortened by 4 bases and J by 0 bases, with 8 bases between the two germline ends. CDR3 length equals 14 residues. The chain's CDR3 is CASSSGFSTDTQYF. CDR3 in DNA: TGTGCCAGCAGTTCAGGGTTCAGCACAGATACGCAGTATTTT.